Sequencing of this T cell receptor beta chain was carried out in a study of CD8+CD57+ T cells in acquired aplastic anemia. In this sample, this clonotype turned up many times. Its specificity is unknown. It may be a read error: a sequence one base away is much more abundant. The authors sequenced patients whose flow cytometry had shown CD8+CD57+ cell expansion. Among the approximately 12 patients, 2 also had CD8+CD57+ effector memory cells sequenced. All patients were therapy-naive when blood was sampled. Beads enriched for CD8+CD57+ cells, which gave a mean 1.6 ug DNA. Study-wide results and caveats: Common to patients and controls were roughly 30 CD8+ CDR3 sequences. In the patients, CD8+CD57+ cells came out less diverse than the total CD4+ and CD8+ pools.

The CDR3 has 14 residues. Germline V gene lookup returns CDR1 PRHDT and CDR2 FYEKMQ (reference sequence). TCR beta VDJ and CDR3 profiles were obtained from a genomic DNA template. MiXCR, run by TCRdb on the reads, gives a single entry per CDR3 protein. Of about 20,000 distinct CDR3 sequences in the sample, about two fifths were seen once. The TCR comes from a human donor with aplastic anemia. What was sequenced was CD8+CD57+ T cells sorted from PBMCs. Subset: bead-enriched CD8+CD57+ effector memory T cells from SAA patients. The V gene is TRBV13, the J gene TRBJ1-2; 7 nucleotides agree with TRBD1. CDR3 in DNA: TGTGCCAGCACGGACCGTCGGACAGGCTATGGCCACACCTTC. It is translated as CASTDRRTGYGHTF.